This T cell receptor beta chain was identified during a study of T-cell reconstitution after alpha-beta-depleted transplantation in children. As it was prepared, the TCRbeta library received unique molecular identifiers. MiXCR, applied by TCRdb to the PCR reads, yields one record per CDR3 protein. The data show 780,000 or so distinct CDR3 sequences, under 20% seen once. Trimming stripped 0 bases from V and 0 bases from J, with 28 bases between. This CDR3 region has 22 residues. Germline CDR1 SGHRS, CDR2 YFSETQ. Only a few counts were recorded for this clonotype. The specimen was PBMCs, mostly from graft donor cells, collected 360 days after TCRalphabeta/CD19-depleted stem cell transplant. The origin of this receptor is a male patient younger than 18 who had a stem cell transplant for acute lymphoblastic leukemia, so the T cells may come from the graft donor. V usage is TRBV5-1 and J usage is TRBJ2-4; D might be TRBD1 (6 bases). DNA for the CDR3: TGCGCCAGCAGCTTGGCTCCCGTACAGGGTAACGATTTGGTACTAGCCAAAAACATTCAGTACTTC. Protein: CASSLAPVQGNDLVLAKNIQYF. The full variable domain, with the rest looked up from reference TRBV5-1 and TRBJ2-4, is KAGVTQTPRYLIKTRGQQVTLSCSPISGHRSVSWYQQTPGQGLQFLFEYFSETQRNKGNFPGRFSGRQFSNSRSEMNVSTLELGDSALYLCASSLAPVQGNDLVLAKNIQYFGAGTRLSVL.